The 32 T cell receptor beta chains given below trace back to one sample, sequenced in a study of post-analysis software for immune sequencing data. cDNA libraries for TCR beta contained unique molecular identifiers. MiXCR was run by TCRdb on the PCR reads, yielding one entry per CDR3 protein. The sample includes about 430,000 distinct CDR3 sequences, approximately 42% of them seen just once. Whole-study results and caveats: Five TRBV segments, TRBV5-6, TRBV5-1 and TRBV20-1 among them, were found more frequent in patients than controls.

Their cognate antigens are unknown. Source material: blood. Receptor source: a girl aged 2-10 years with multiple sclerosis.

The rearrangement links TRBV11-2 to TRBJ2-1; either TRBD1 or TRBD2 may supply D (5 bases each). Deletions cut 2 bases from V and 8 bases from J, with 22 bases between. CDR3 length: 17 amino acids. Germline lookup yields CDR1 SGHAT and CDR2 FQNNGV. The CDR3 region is CASSLTPGPRTNDEQFF. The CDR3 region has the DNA TGTGCCAGCAGCTTAACCCCGGGACCCCGTACTAACGATGAGCAGTTCTTC.

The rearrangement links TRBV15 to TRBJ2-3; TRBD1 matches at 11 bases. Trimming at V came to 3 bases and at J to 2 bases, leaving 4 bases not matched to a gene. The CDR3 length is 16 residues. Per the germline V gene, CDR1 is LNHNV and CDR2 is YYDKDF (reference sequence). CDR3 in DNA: TGTGCCACCAGCAGTATGGGACAGGGGGACACAGATACGCAGTATTTT. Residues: CATSSMGQGDTDTQYF.

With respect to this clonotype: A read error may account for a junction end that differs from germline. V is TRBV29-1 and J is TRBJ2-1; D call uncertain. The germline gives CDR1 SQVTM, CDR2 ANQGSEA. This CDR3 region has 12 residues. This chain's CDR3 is CSVPSSCNEQFF. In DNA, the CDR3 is TGCAGCGTCCCCAGCTCCTGCAATGAGCAGTTCTTC.

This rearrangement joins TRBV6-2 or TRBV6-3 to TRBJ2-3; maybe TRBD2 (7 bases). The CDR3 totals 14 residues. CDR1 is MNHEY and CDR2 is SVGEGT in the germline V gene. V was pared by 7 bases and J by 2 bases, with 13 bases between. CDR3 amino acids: CASIGGRPTDTQYF. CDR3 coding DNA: TGTGCCAGCATCGGGGGGCGTCCCACAGATACGCAGTATTTT.

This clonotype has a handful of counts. The CDR3 here is CASALAGVNEQFF. CDR3 nucleotides: TGTGCCAGCGCCCTAGCGGGAGTAAATGAGCAGTTCTTC. The genes are TRBV3-1 and TRBJ2-1; TRBD2 matches at 10 bases. This CDR3 comprises 13 residues. Germline V gene lookup returns CDR1 LGHDT and CDR2 YNNKEL (reference sequence). V lost 8 bases to trimming and J lost 7 bases; unmatched junction nucleotides: 5.

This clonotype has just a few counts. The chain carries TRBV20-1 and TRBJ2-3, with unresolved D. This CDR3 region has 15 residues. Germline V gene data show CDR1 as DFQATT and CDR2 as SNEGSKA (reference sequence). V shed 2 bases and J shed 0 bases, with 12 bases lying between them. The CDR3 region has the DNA TGCAGTGCTAGACTCACTTCGATAAGCACAGATACGCAGTATTTT. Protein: CSARLTSISTDTQYF.

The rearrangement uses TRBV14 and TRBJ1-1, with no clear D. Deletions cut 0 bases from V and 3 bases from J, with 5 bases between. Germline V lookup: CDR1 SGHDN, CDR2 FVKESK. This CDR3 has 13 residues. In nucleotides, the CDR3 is TGTGCCAGCAGCCAAGAATTGTACACTGAAGCTTTCTTT. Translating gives CASSQELYTEAFF. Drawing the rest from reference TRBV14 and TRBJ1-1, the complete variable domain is EAGVTQFPSHSVIEKGQTVTLRCDPISGHDNLYWYRRVMGKEIKFLLHFVKESKQDESGMPNNRFLAERTGGTYSTLKVQPAELEDSGVYFCASSQELYTEAFFGQGTRLTVV.

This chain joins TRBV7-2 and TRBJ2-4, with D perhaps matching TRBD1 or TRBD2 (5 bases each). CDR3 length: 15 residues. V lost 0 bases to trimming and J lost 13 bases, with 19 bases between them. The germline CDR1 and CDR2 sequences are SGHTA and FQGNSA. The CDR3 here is CASSLAGFRDDQQYF. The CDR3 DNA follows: TGTGCCAGCAGCTTAGCAGGGTTCAGGGACGATCAGCAGTACTTC.

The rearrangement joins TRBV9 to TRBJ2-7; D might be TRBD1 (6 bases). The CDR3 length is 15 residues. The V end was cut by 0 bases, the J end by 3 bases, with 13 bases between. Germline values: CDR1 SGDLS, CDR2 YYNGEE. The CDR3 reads CASSVVTDSHYEQYF. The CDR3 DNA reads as TGTGCCAGCAGCGTAGTGACGGACAGCCACTACGAGCAGTACTTC.

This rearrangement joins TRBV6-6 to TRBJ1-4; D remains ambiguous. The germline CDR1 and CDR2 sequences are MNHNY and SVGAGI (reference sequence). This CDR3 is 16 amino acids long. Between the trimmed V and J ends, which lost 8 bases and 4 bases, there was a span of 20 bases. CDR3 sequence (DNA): TGTGCCAGCGGATCGCCTACAGCGAGTGTTAATGAAAAACTGTTTTTT. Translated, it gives CASGSPTASVNEKLFF.

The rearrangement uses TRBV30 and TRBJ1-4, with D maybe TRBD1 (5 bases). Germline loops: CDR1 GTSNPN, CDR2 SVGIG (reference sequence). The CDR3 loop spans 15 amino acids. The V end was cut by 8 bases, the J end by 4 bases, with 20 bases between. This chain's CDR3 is CAISKKQVFNEKLFF. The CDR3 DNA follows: TGTGCCATAAGCAAAAAACAGGTGTTTAATGAAAAACTGTTTTTT.

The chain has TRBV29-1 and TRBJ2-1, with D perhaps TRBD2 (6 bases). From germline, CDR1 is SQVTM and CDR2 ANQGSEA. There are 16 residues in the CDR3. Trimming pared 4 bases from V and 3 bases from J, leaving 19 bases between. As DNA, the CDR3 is TGCAGCGTTGGACTAGAAAGTTTGTTAGGCTACAATGAGCAGTTCTTC. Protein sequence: CSVGLESLLGYNEQFF.

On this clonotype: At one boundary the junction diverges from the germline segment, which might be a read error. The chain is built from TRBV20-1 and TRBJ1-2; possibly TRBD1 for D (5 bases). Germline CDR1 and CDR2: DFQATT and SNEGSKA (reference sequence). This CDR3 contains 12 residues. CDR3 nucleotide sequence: TGCGGTGCCCCGATTACAGGCTATGGCTACACCTTC. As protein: CGAPITGYGYTF.

CDR3 nucleotide sequence: TGTGCCAGCAGCGTAGGAGGGGGGCTCGGTGAGCAGTACTTC. Protein product: CASSVGGGLGEQYF. The chain has TRBV9 and TRBJ2-7, with D perhaps being TRBD1 or TRBD2 (6 bases each). The CDR3 loop spans 14 amino acids. CDR1 SGDLS and CDR2 YYNGEE come from the germline V gene. Trimming removed 0 bases at V and 7 bases at J, with 14 bases between. The variable domain in full, completed from reference TRBV9 and TRBJ2-7, reads DSGVTQTPKHLITATGQRVTLRCSPRSGDLSVYWYQQSLDQGLQFLIQYYNGEERAKGNILERFSAQQFPDLHSELNLSSLELGDSALYFCASSVGGGLGEQYFGPGTRLTVT.

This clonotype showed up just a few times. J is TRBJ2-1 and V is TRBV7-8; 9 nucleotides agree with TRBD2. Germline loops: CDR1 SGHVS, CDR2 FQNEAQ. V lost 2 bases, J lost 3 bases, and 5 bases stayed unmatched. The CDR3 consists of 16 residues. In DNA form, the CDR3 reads TGTGCCAGCAGCTTAACGACTAGCGGTTACTACAATGAGCAGTTCTTC. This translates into CASSLTTSGYYNEQFF. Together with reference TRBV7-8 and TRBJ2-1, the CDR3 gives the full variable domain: GAGVSQSPRYKVAKRGQDVALRCDPISGHVSLFWYQQALGQGPEFLTYFQNEAQLDKSGLPSDRFFAERPEGSVSTLKIQRTQQEDSAVYLCASSLTTSGYYNEQFFGPGTRLTVL.

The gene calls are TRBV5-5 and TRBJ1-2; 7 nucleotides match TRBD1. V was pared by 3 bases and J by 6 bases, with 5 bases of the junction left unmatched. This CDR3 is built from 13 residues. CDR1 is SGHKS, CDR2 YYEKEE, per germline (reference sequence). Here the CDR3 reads CASSSQGRDGYTF. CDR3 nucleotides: TGTGCCAGCAGCTCACAGGGGAGGGATGGCTACACCTTC.

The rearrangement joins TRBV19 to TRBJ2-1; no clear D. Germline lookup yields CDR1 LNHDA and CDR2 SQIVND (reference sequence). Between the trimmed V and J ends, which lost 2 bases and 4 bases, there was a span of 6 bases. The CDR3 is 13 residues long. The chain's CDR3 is CASSIMGYNEQFF. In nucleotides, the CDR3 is TGTGCCAGTAGTATAATGGGGTACAATGAGCAGTTCTTC.

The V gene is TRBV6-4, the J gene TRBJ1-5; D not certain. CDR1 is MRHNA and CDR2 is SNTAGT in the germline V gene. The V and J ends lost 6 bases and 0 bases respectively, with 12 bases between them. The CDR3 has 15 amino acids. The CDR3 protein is CASSPEGSSNQPQHF. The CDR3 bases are TGTGCCAGCAGCCCCGAAGGAAGTAGCAATCAGCCCCAGCATTTT.

The CDR3 DNA reads TGCAGTTGCATGGTGGGGGACTCGGCCCATGGCTACACCTTC. It yields the protein CSCMVGDSAHGYTF. The chain combines TRBV20-1 with TRBJ1-2; tentatively, D is TRBD1 (5 bases). Germline V CDR1 and CDR2: DFQATT, SNEGSKA (reference sequence). This CDR3 region has 14 residues. Trimming cost V 8 bases and J 6 bases, with 22 bases left between them.

The CDR3 loop is CASSLEISGAVMNTEAFF. CDR3 DNA: TGTGCCAGCAGCTTAGAAATAAGTGGGGCAGTTATGAACACTGAAGCTTTCTTT. This sequence joins TRBV7-6 and TRBJ1-1, with D maybe TRBD1 (5 bases). The CDR3 has 18 residues. V was cut by 1 base and J by 0 bases, with 18 bases left in between. Germline V gene data show CDR1 as SGHVS and CDR2 as FNYEAQ.

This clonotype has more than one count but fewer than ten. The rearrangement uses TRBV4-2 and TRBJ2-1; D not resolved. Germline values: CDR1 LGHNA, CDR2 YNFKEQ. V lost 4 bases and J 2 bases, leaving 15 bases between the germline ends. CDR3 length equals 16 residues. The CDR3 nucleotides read TGTGCCAGCAGCCCTAGGTCCCTCGGAACCTACAATGAGCAGTTCTTC. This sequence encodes CASSPRSLGTYNEQFF.

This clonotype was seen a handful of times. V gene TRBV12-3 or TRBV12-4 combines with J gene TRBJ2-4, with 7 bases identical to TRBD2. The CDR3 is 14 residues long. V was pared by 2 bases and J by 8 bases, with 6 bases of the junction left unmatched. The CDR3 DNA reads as TGTGCCAGCAGTTTAAGGGTAGCGGGTGACATTCAGTACTTC. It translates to CASSLRVAGDIQYF.

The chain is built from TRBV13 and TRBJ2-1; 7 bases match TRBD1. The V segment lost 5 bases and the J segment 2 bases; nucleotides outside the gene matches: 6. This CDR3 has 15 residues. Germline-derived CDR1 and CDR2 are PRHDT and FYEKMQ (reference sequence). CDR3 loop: CASSTYRGTYNEQFF. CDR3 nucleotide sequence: TGTGCCAGCAGCACGTACAGGGGAACCTACAATGAGCAGTTCTTC.

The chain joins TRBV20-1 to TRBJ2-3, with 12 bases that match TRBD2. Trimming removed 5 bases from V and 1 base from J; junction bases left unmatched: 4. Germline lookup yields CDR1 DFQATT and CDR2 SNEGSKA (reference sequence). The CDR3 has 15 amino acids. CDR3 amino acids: CSAASGRAGTDTQYF. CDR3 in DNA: TGCAGTGCTGCTAGCGGGAGGGCTGGCACAGATACGCAGTATTTT.

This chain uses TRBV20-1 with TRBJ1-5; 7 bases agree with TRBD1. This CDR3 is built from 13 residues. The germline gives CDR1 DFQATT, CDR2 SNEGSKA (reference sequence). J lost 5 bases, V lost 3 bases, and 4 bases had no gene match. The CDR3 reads CSASTGADQPQHF. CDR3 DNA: TGCAGTGCTAGCACAGGGGCTGATCAGCCCCAGCATTTT.

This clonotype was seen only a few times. The CDR3 here is CASSQSLPGTNTEAFF. In DNA form, the CDR3 reads TGTGCCAGCTCACAAAGCCTTCCGGGAACGAACACTGAAGCTTTCTTT. This chain uses TRBV18 with TRBJ1-1; unclear D gene. This CDR3 spans 16 amino acids. V was trimmed by 4 bases and J by 1 base, leaving 16 bases between them. Germline CDR1 and CDR2: KGHSH and LQKENI.

The CDR3 here is CASSKGTGTREETQYF. The DNA of the CDR3 is TGTGCCAGCAGCAAAGGGACCGGGACAAGGGAAGAGACCCAGTACTTC. This chain joins TRBV21-1 and TRBJ2-5; TRBD1 is taken as the D call from the table, unchecked against the DNA. TRBV21-1 is noted as a pseudogene. The CDR3 runs to 16 residues.

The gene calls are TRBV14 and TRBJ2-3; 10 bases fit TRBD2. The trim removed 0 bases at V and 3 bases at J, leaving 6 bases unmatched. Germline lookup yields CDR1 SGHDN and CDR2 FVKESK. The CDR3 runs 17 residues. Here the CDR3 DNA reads TGTGCCAGCAGCCAAGATCCTAGCGGGAGTGGGACAGATACGCAGTATTTT. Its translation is CASSQDPSGSGTDTQYF. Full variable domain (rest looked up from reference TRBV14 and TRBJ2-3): EAGVTQFPSHSVIEKGQTVTLRCDPISGHDNLYWYRRVMGKEIKFLLHFVKESKQDESGMPNNRFLAERTGGTYSTLKVQPAELEDSGVYFCASSQDPSGSGTDTQYFGPGTRLTVL.

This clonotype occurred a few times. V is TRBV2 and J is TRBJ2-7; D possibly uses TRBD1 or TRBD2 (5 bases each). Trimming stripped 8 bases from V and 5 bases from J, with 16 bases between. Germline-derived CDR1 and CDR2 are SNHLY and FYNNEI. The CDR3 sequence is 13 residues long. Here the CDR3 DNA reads TGTGCCAGCGGGGACCCGAACATGGACGAGCAGTACTTC. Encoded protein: CASGDPNMDEQYF.

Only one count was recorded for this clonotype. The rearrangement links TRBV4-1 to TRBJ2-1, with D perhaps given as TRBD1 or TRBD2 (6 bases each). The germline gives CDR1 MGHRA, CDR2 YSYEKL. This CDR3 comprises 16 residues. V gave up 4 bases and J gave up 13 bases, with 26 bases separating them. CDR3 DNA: TGCGCCAGCAGCCTCGACAGGAGGGGGTATTTAGAGACCCAGTTCTTC. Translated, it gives CASSLDRRGYLETQFF.

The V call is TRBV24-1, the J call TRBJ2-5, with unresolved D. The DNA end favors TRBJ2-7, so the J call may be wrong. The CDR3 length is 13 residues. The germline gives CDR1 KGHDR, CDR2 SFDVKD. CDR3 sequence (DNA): TGTGCCACCAGTGCCTCGATTCGAAGCGAGCAGTACTTC. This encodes CATSASIRSEQYF.

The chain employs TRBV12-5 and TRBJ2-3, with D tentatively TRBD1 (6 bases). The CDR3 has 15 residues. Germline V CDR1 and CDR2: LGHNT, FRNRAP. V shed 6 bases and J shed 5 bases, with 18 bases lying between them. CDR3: CASGPPGQTRDTQYF. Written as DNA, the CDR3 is TGTGCTAGTGGCCCGCCAGGACAGACGAGAGATACGCAGTATTTT. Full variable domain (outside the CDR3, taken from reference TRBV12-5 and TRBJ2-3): DARVTQTPRHKVTEMGQEVTMRCQPILGHNTVFWYRQTMMQGLELLAYFRNRAPLDDSGMPKDRFSAEMPDATLATLKIQPSEPRDSAVYFCASGPPGQTRDTQYFGPGTRLTVL.